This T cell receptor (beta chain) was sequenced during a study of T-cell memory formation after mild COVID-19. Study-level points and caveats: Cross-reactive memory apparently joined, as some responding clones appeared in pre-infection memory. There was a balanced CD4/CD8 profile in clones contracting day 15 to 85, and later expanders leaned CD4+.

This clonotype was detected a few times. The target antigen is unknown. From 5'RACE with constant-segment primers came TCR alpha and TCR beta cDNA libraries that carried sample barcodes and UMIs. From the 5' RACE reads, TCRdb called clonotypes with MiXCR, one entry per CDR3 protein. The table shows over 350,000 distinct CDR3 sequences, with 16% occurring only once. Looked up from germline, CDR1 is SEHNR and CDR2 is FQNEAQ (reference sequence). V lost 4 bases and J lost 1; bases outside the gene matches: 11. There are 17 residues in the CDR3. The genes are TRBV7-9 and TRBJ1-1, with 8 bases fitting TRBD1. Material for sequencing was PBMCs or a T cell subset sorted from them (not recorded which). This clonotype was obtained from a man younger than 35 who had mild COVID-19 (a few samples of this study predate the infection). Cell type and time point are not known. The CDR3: CASSSEDRATGNTEAFF. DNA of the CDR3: TGTGCCAGCAGCTCCGAGGACAGGGCCACGGGGAACACTGAAGCTTTCTTT.